A single sample is the source of the 23 T cell receptor beta chains below, sequenced in a study of blood T cell repertoires in COVID-19. Sequencing used immunoSEQ multiplex PCR; TCRdb keeps in-frame clones, though not all of them. The sample lists some 150,000 clones, about 90% occurring once. The sequencing sample was made of peripheral blood. These receptors came from a woman older than 75 with acute or convalescent COVID-19.

This clone was seen a few times. The junction shows a germline mismatch at one end, possibly a read error. The CDR3 reads CASSLADIASSPF. The CDR3 region has the DNA TGTGCCAGCAGCTTGGCCGACATTGCGAGCAGTCCTTTC. The chain uses TRBV5-5 and TRBJ2-7; D remains unclear. The CDR3 length is 13 residues. Germline assignment: CDR1 SGHKS and CDR2 YYEKEE (reference sequence).

This rearrangement joins TRBV7-9 to TRBJ1-6; D remains ambiguous. This CDR3 has 16 amino acids. The V end lost 3 bases, the J end lost 10 bases, and 19 bases lay between the germline ends. Looked up from germline, CDR1 is SEHNR and CDR2 is FQNEAQ (reference sequence). The CDR3 reads CASSFFSGIPFSPLHF. CDR3 DNA: TGTGCCAGCAGCTTCTTCTCAGGTATCCCGTTCTCACCCCTCCACTTT.

This CDR3 is CASSHRSGQGQETQYF. CDR3 bases: TGTGCCAGTAGCCACCGCTCGGGACAGGGGCAAGAGACCCAGTACTTC. The chain combines TRBV19 with TRBJ2-5, with TRBD1 matching 10 bases. The CDR3 is 16 residues long. The V gene's germline CDR1 is LNHDA and CDR2 SQIVND (reference sequence). Germline trimming cut 6 bases from V and 2 bases from J; bases unmatched to any gene: 9. The full variable domain, completed using reference TRBV19 and TRBJ2-5, is DGGITQSPKYLFRKEGQNVTLSCEQNLNHDAMYWYRQDPGQGLRLIYYSQIVNDFQKGDIAEGYSVSREKKESFPLTVTSAQKNPTAFYLCASSHRSGQGQETQYFGPGTRLLVL.

The CDR3 region is CAPTFRTAEKEKLFF. The CDR3, as DNA: TGCGCCCCAACATTCCGGACAGCTGAGAAGGAAAAACTGTTTTTT. The V and J genes are TRBV5-1 and TRBJ1-4; a weak D match, TRBD1 (6 bases). This CDR3 has 15 residues. From germline, CDR1 is SGHRS and CDR2 YFSETQ. Trimming shortened V by 10 bases and J by 8 bases, and 24 bases separated the two germline ends.

V usage is TRBV4-3 and J usage is TRBJ2-2, with TRBD2 identical over 10 bases. The germline V gene encodes CDR1 LGHNA and CDR2 YSLEER. The CDR3 is 17 amino acids. The junction had 9 bases not matched to a gene; V was cut back by 5 bases and J by 3 bases. The CDR3 region has the DNA TGCGCCAGCAGCGCCCTCACTAGCGGGACCCACACCGGGGAGCTGTTTTTT. Translated, it gives CASSALTSGTHTGELFF.

The chain uses TRBV3-1 (or the pseudogene TRBV3-2) and TRBJ1-2; D remains ambiguous. CDR3 length equals 15 residues. Trimming took 2 bases from V and 0 from J, leaving 10 bases between them. Per the germline V gene, CDR1 is LGHDT and CDR2 is YNNKEL (reference sequence). CDR3 region: CASSQRASTNYGYTF. DNA of the CDR3: TGTGCCAGCAGCCAACGAGCAAGTACTAACTATGGCTACACCTTC.

This clone was counted once. This sequence joins TRBV2 and TRBJ1-3; D unclear. The ends were cut back, 5 bases at V and 0 bases at J, with 8 bases in the middle. The CDR3 loop spans 14 amino acids. Looked up from germline, CDR1 is SNHLY and CDR2 is FYNNEI. For the CDR3, the DNA is TGTGCCAGCAGTAACACCCGCTCTGGAAACACCATATATTTT. It specifies CASSNTRSGNTIYF.

The chain combines TRBV2 with TRBJ2-2, with D possibly matching TRBD2 (6 bases). Trimming took 7 bases from V and 2 from J, leaving 11 bases between them. This CDR3 is 14 amino acids long. Germline assignment: CDR1 SNHLY and CDR2 FYNNEI. The CDR3 nucleotides are TGTGCCAGCAAAGGCGGGGAAAACACCGGGGAGCTGTTTTTT. This sequence encodes CASKGGENTGELFF.

V is TRBV5-6 and J is TRBJ2-7; tentative D call: TRBD1 (5 bases). CDR3 length: 12 residues. Trimming stripped 3 bases from V and 12 bases from J, with 16 bases between. Germline V lookup: CDR1 SGHDT, CDR2 YYEEEE. CDR3 amino acids: CASSSLDRFSYF. CDR3 nucleotide sequence: TGTGCCAGCAGCTCCCTCGACAGATTCTCGTACTTC.

V and J are TRBV5-4 and TRBJ1-2; 10 positions agree with TRBD1. The ends lost 4 bases at V and 3 bases at J; junction bases unmatched: 6. Germline loops: CDR1 SGHNT, CDR2 YYREEE (reference sequence). CDR3 size: 15 residues. The CDR3 here is CASSPGTGEDYGYTF. DNA for the CDR3: TGTGCCAGCAGCCCCGGGACAGGGGAGGACTATGGCTACACCTTC.

This chain links TRBV11-2 with TRBJ1-1, with 9 bases fitting TRBD1. From germline, CDR1 is SGHAT and CDR2 FQNNGV. CDR3 length: 15 residues. The junction had 3 bases not matched to a gene; V was cut back by 4 bases and J by 0 bases. CDR3 sequence reads: CASSSTGGLNTEAFF. For the CDR3, the DNA is TGTGCCAGCAGCTCGACAGGGGGATTGAACACTGAAGCTTTCTTT.

The chain couples TRBV2 to TRBJ1-5; D gene unclear. V was clipped by 3 bases and J by 2 bases, with 8 bases between them. The germline V gene has CDR1 SNHLY and CDR2 FYNNEI. This CDR3 comprises 14 residues. CDR3 amino acids: CASSDDGGNQPQHF. The CDR3 region has the DNA TGTGCCAGCAGTGATGACGGGGGCAATCAGCCCCAGCATTTT.

In nucleotides, the CDR3 is TGTGCCATCAGCCCGGGACTGGGGGGCACCGGGGAGCTGTTTTTT. Translated: CAISPGLGGTGELFF. The chain couples TRBV10-3 to TRBJ2-2; possibly TRBD2 for D (6 bases). From germline, CDR1 is ENHRY and CDR2 SYGVKD. The CDR3 loop spans 15 amino acids. V dropped 6 bases and J dropped 4 bases, with 15 bases sitting between them.

The chain combines TRBV28 with TRBJ2-1, with a possible D match to TRBD2 (5 bases). With 4 bases removed from V and 9 bases from J, the gap between germline ends came to 16 bases. Germline assignment: CDR1 MDHEN and CDR2 SYDVKM. The CDR3 consists of 14 residues. This chain's CDR3 is CASSSPGIGSEQFF. CDR3 DNA: TGTGCCAGCAGTTCACCGGGGATAGGCAGTGAGCAGTTCTTC.

J is TRBJ2-1 and V is TRBV3-1 (or the pseudogene TRBV3-2); tentative D call: TRBD2 (7 bases). This CDR3 spans 16 amino acids. The V end was cut by 2 bases, the J end by 6 bases, with 17 bases between. Germline CDR1 LGHDT, CDR2 YNNKEL (reference sequence). The CDR3 reads CASSQHGAGALNEQFF. In DNA form, the CDR3 reads TGTGCCAGCAGCCAACATGGGGCGGGGGCGCTCAATGAGCAGTTCTTC.

DNA for the CDR3: TGTGCCAGCAGCTTGGTGAGGGCTTCCTATGAGCAGTTCTTC. Translation gives CASSLVRASYEQFF. The rearrangement links TRBV7-9 to TRBJ2-1, with a possible D match to TRBD2 (5 bases). Trimming stripped 3 bases from V and 8 bases from J, with 14 bases between. CDR1 is SEHNR and CDR2 is FQNEAQ in the germline V gene (reference sequence). The CDR3 contains 14 residues. Combining the CDR3 with reference TRBV7-9 and TRBJ2-1 gives the whole variable domain DTGVSQNPRHKITKRGQNVTFRCDPISEHNRLYWYRQTLGQGPEFLTYFQNEAQLEKSRLLSDRFSAERPKGSFSTLEIQRTEQGDSAMYLCASSLVRASYEQFFGPGTRLTVL.

The chain employs TRBV30 and TRBJ2-2; a weak D match, TRBD2 (5 bases). The CDR3 is made up of 13 amino acids. CDR1 is GTSNPN, CDR2 SVGIG, per germline (reference sequence). The germline V and J ends were trimmed by 4 bases and 7 bases, with 13 bases remaining between them. The CDR3 nucleotides are TGTGCCTGGACCAGGACTGGGATCGGGGAGCTGTTTTTT. Translated, it gives CAWTRTGIGELFF.

The J gene is TRBJ1-2, the V gene TRBV6-5, with unresolved D. Germline CDR1 reads MNHEY; CDR2 reads SVGAGI. The CDR3 spans 15 residues. The ends were cut back, 9 bases at V and 4 bases at J, with 21 bases in the middle. This CDR3 reads CASQDVGKQFYGYTF. The CDR3 DNA follows: TGTGCCAGTCAGGATGTAGGTAAACAGTTCTATGGCTACACCTTC.

The chain couples TRBV10-1 to TRBJ2-2, with D possibly matching TRBD2 (6 bases). Trimming pared 2 bases from V and 2 bases from J, leaving 6 bases between. The CDR3 consists of 14 residues. Per germline, CDR1 WNHNN and CDR2 SYGVQD (reference sequence). CDR3 nucleotides: TGCGCCAGCAGTGAGGGACTAAACACCGGGGAGCTGTTTTTT. Its protein is CASSEGLNTGELFF.

The CDR3 loop is CSVNPAGAFRGEQFF. For the CDR3, the DNA is TGCAGCGTGAACCCAGCGGGGGCATTCAGAGGTGAGCAGTTCTTC. The chain combines TRBV29-1 with TRBJ2-1; TRBD2 matches 8 bases. CDR3 length: 15 amino acids. The ends lost 6 bases at V and 9 bases at J; junction bases unmatched: 16. Per germline, CDR1 SQVTM and CDR2 ANQGSEA.

The V call is TRBV3-1 (or the pseudogene TRBV3-2), the J call TRBJ1-2, with 7 bases identical to TRBD1. V lost 2 bases to trimming and J lost 3 bases; unmatched junction nucleotides: 3. The CDR3 covers 14 residues. CDR1 is LGHDT, CDR2 YNNKEL, per germline (reference sequence). The CDR3 region is CASSQSGQDYGYTF. The CDR3 DNA reads TGTGCCAGCAGCCAATCAGGACAGGACTATGGCTACACCTTC.

The chain combines TRBV9 with TRBJ2-7; 11 bases are a match to TRBD2. The germline V gene has CDR1 SGDLS and CDR2 YYNGEE. With 4 bases clipped from V and 0 bases from J, the junction kept 6 bases outside the gene matches. There are 16 residues in the CDR3. The CDR3 nucleotides read TGTGCCAGCAGCCCAAGACTAGCGGGGTTCTCCTACGAGCAGTACTTC. It codes for CASSPRLAGFSYEQYF.

V is TRBV4-3 and J is TRBJ1-5; D is possibly TRBD1 (5 bases). Between the trimmed V and J ends, which lost 6 bases and 0 bases, there was a span of 9 bases. The CDR3 loop spans 14 amino acids. Germline-derived CDR1 and CDR2 are LGHNA and YSLEER. CDR3 bases: TGCGCCAGCAGTCTGGACACTAGCAATCAGCCCCAGCATTTT. It translates to CASSLDTSNQPQHF.